One T cell receptor (beta chain) is described in this entry. As handled by the study authors: Reference gene primer amplification gave nucleated cell count estimates. Profiling relied on immunoSEQ multiplex PCR, and the TCRdb table lists in-frame clones only, not all of them. For V, J and clone size, that table is used; D and trimming come from the DNA. The data hold approximately 330,000 clones, with 86% observed a single time. The sample belongs to a study of blood T cell repertoires in COVID-19. In the study overall: Material from acute and convalescent COVID-19 was sourced from the United States, Italy and Spain. Sources were T cells, B-cell-depleted T cells, or PBMCs; the material itself was cDNA or gDNA.

This CDR3 contains 14 residues. With V trimmed by 3 bases and J by 11 bases, 11 bases remained unmatched. Germline assignment: CDR1 KGHSH and CDR2 LQKENI. Cohorts were assigned according to the clinical history that participants reported. The sequence came from a middle-aged woman with acute COVID-19. Sample: PBMCs or T cells enriched from blood (not recorded which). The chain links TRBV18 to TRBJ1-1; 8 bases fit TRBD1. The CDR3 DNA is TGTGCCAGCTCACCCGGACAGGGCGTCCCGGGTGCTTTCTTT. Its translation: CASSPGQGVPGAFF.